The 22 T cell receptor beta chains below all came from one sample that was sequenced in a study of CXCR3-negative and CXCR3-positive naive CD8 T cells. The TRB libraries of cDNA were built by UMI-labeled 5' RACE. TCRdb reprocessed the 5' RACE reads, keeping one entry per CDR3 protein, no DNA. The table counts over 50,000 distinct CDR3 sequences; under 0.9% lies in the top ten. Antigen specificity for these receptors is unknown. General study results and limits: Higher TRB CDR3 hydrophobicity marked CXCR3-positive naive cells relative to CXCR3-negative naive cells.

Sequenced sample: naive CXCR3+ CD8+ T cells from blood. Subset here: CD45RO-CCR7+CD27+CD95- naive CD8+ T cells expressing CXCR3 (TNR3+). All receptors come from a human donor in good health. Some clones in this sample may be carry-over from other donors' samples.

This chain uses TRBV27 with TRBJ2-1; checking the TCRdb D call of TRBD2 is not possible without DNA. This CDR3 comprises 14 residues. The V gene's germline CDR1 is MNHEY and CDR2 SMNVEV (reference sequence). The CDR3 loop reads CASSSGTGWNEQFF.

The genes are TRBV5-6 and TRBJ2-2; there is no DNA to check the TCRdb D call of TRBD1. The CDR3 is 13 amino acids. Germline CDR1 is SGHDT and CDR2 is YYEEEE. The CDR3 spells CASSYVGAGELFF.

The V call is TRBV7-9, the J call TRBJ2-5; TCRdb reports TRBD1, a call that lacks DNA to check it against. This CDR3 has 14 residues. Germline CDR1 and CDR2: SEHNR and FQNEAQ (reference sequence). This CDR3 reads CASSPRDREETQYF.

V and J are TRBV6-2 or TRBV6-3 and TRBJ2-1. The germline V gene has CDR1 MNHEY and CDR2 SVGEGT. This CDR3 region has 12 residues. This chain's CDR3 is CASSYSIREQFF.

This chain's CDR3 is CASSVAGNEQYF. J is TRBJ2-7 and V is TRBV7-8. Germline V CDR1 and CDR2: SGHVS, FQNEAQ. The CDR3 loop spans 12 amino acids.

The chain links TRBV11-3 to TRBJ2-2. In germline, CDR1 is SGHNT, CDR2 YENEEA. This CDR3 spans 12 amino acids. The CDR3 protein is CASSAETGELFF.

The CDR3 here is CASSPLGLAGLEQYF. The chain combines TRBV12-3 or TRBV12-4 with TRBJ2-7; TCRdb indicates TRBD2, and absent DNA this call remains unverified. The CDR3 contains 15 residues.

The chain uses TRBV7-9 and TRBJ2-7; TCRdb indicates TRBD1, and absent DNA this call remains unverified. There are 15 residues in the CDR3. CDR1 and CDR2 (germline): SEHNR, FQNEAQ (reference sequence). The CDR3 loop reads CASSDTGTGLYEQYF.

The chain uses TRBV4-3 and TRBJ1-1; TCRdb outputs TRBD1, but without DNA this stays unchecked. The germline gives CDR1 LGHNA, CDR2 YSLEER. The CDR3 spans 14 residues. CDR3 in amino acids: CANSQDHQGDGAFF.

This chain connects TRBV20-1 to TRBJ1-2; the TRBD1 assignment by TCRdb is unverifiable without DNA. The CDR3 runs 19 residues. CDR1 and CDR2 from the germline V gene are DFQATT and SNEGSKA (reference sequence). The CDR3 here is CSARDLEQGYVVDDYGYTF.

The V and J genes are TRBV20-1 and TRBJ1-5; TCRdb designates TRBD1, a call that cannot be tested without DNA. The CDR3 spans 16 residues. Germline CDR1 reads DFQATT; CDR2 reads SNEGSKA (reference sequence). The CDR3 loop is CSASRDRELNNQPQHF.

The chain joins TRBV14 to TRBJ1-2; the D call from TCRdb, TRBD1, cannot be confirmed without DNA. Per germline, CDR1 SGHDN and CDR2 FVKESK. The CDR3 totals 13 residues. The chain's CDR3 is CASGQGTDYGYTF.

CDR3 amino acids: CASSQDYRANQPQHF. The chain combines TRBV4-3 with TRBJ1-5; TCRdb's D call of TRBD1 is untestable without DNA. The germline V gene has CDR1 LGHNA and CDR2 YSLEER. The CDR3 runs to 15 residues.

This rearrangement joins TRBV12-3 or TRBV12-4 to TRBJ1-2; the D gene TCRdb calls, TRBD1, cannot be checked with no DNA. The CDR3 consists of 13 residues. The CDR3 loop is CASRDDRVPGYTF.

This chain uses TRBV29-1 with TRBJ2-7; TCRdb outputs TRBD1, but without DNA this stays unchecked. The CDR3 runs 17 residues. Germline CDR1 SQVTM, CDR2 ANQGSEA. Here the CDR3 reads CSVEGMVAGAPFGEQYF.

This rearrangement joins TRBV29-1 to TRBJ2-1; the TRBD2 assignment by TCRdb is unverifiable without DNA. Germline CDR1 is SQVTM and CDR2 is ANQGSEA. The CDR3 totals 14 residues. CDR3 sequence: CSGGRGLGYNEQFF.

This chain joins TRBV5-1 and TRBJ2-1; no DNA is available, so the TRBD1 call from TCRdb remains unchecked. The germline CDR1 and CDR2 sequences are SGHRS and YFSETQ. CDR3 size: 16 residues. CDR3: CASRQAGTGSYNEQFF. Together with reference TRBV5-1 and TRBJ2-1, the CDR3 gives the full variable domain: KAGVTQTPRYLIKTRGQQVTLSCSPISGHRSVSWYQQTPGQGLQFLFEYFSETQRNKGNFPGRFSGRQFSNSRSEMNVSTLELGDSALYLCASRQAGTGSYNEQFFGPGTRLTVL.

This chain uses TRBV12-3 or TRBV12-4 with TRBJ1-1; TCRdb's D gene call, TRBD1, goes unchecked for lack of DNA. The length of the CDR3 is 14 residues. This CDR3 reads CASSFVGGRTEAFF.

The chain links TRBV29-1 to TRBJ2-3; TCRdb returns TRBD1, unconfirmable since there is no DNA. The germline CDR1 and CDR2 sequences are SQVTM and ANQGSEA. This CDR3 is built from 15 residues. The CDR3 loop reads CSVEGTELTSDTQYF.

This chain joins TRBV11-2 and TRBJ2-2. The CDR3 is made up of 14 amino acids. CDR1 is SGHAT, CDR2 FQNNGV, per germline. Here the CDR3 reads CASSFGANTGELFF.

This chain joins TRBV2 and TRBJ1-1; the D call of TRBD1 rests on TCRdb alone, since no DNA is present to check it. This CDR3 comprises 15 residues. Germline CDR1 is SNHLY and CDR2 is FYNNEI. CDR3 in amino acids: CASSVFRAWDTEAFF.

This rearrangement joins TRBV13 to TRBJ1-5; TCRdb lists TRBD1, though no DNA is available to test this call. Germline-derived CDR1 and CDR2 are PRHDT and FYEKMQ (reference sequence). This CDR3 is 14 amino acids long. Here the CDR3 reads CASSVRGWDQPQHF.